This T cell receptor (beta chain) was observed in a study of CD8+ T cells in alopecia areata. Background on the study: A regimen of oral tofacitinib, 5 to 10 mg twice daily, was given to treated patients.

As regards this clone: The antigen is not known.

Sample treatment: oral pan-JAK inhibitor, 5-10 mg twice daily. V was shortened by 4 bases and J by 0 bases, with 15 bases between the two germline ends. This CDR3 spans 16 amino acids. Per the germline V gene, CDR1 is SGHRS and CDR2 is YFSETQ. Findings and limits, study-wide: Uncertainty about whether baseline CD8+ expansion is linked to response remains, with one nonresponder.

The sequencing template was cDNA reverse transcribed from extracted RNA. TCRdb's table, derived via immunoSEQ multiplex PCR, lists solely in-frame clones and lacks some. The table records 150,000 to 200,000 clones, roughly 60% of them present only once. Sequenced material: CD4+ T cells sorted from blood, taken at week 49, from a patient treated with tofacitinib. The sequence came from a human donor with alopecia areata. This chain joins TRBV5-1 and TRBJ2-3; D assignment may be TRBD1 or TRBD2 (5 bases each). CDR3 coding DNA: TGCGCCAGCAGCGTACCCGGGACCACTAGCACAGATACGCAGTATTTT. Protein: CASSVPGTTSTDTQYF.